This T cell receptor beta chain was recorded in a study of blood T cell repertoires in COVID-19. Original handling: Reference gene primer amplification yielded estimated nucleated cell counts. Clones were sequenced by immunoSEQ multiplex PCR, and TCRdb holds only the in-frame ones, with some missing. V and J calls and clone size are copied from that table; D and trimming were computed from the DNA. The sample consists of roughly 180,000 clones, less than 90% of them appearing once. In germline, CDR1 is MDHEN, CDR2 SYDVKM. Trimming at V came to 1 base and at J to 10 bases, leaving 10 bases not matched to a gene. This CDR3 has 16 residues.

The sample consisted of peripheral blood. This sequence was found in a man between 65 and 79 years old with active or convalescent COVID-19. V gene TRBV28 combines with J gene TRBJ1-6; 7 nucleotides agree with TRBD1. The CDR3 region is CASSLLGRQGGSPLHF. The CDR3 nucleotides read TGTGCCAGCAGTTTATTAGGAAGACAGGGCGGGTCACCCCTCCACTTT.